This T cell receptor (beta chain) is from a study of radiation and T cells in renal cell carcinoma. General study points: Compared with controls, irradiated tumors had more, larger dominant CDR3 motifs. Only small tumor regions of roughly 1 g were sampled.

The germline CDR1 and CDR2 sequences are SGHAT and FQNNGV. The CDR3 is made up of 14 amino acids. The V gene lost 5 bases and the J gene lost 2 bases, with 10 bases spanning the gap. Concerning this clone itself: Its antigen is unidentified.

Clones were read by immunoSEQ multiplex PCR, and TCRdb kept only the in-frame ones, dropping some. Among 13,000 or so clones listed, around two thirds were seen once. Treatment denoted: treatment-naive control, cytoreductive nephrectomy. Treatment-naive patients without radiation supplied the control tumors at nephrectomy. Clear cell pathology was present in this patient's renal cell carcinoma. The gene calls are TRBV11-2 and TRBJ1-3, with D hard to call. The sample was tumor tissue, taken from a patient whose treatment was nephrectomy without radiotherapy. The clonotype originates from an elderly woman with renal cell carcinoma. The CDR3 region has the DNA TGTGCCAGCAGCCTCAGCTCCCCTGGAAACACCATATATTTT. Protein product: CASSLSSPGNTIYF. Full variable domain (missing parts from reference TRBV11-2 and TRBJ1-3): EAGVAQSPRYKIIEKRQSVAFWCNPISGHATLYWYQQILGQGPKLLIQFQNNGVVDDSQLPKDRFSAERLKGVDSTLKIQPAKLEDSAVYLCASSLSSPGNTIYFGEGSWLTVV.